This TCR beta chain was sequenced during a study of blood T cell repertoires in COVID-19. Study background: COVID-19 samples from acute and convalescent phases originated in the United States, Italy and Spain. PBMCs, B-cell-depleted T cells, or T cells were the source of the cDNA or gDNA that made up the material.

Source study methods: Nucleated cell number was recorded as an estimate derived from reference gene primer amplification. Clones were read by immunoSEQ multiplex PCR, and TCRdb kept only the in-frame ones, dropping some. The DNA was the basis for D and trimming; V, J and clone size are from that table. The table records under 250,000 clones, 84% of them present only once. Germline V lookup: CDR1 SNHLY, CDR2 FYNNEI. The CDR3 is 12 amino acids. Trimming took off 7 bases at V and 9 bases at J, with 15 bases between the two ends. The TCR was taken from a human donor in a cohort sampled during active COVID-19. The chain combines TRBV2 with TRBJ1-1; TRBD1 might be the D (6 bases). Sequencing used peripheral blood. CDR3 protein: CASNTGLGKAFF. DNA of the CDR3: TGTGCCAGCAATACAGGGTTAGGGAAAGCTTTCTTT.